A selection of T cell receptor beta chains follows, all from one sample in a study. Each CDR3 protein is one row after TCRdb ran MiXCR on the RT-PCR reads. The sample carries around 700,000 distinct CDR3 sequences, approximately 15% recorded once. Source material: memory CD4+ T cells from blood. The origin of the receptors is a female donor in good health, serving as a healthy control. Both conserved end residues are part of each CDR3. A D gene is named only where the DNA matches it firmly. For some rows the clone size is stated as once, few or many, or as a class when expanded; others skip it.

v_call: TRBV6-2/TRBV6-3; clone_size: .; j_call: TRBJ1-5; d_call: TRBD1; cdr3_aa: CASRTTGGNQPQHF; cdr3_nt: TGTGCCAGCAGAACGACAGGGGGCAATCAGCCCCAGCATTTT
v_call: TRBV9; clone_size: few; j_call: TRBJ1-5; d_call: .; cdr3_aa: CASSVEGQRDQPQHF; cdr3_nt: TGTGCCAGCAGCGTAGAGGGGCAAAGGGATCAGCCCCAGCATTTT
v_call: TRBV9; clone_size: .; j_call: TRBJ1-2; d_call: .; cdr3_aa: CASRAGSGYGYTF; cdr3_nt: TGTGCCAGCAGGGCGGGAAGCGGCTATGGCTACACCTTC
v_call: TRBV20-1; clone_size: many; j_call: TRBJ2-7; d_call: TRBD1; cdr3_aa: CSAWDSRRGYEQYF; cdr3_nt: TGCAGTGCCTGGGACAGTCGAAGGGGTTACGAGCAGTACTTC
v_call: TRBV7-2; clone_size: many; j_call: TRBJ1-5; d_call: .; cdr3_aa: CASSLPGYQPQHF; cdr3_nt: TGTGCCAGCAGCTTACCCGGATATCAGCCCCAGCATTTT
v_call: TRBV3-1; clone_size: .; j_call: TRBJ2-1; d_call: TRBD2; cdr3_aa: CASSQEGLALNEQFF; cdr3_nt: TGTGCCAGCAGCCAAGAGGGACTAGCCCTCAATGAGCAGTTCTTC
v_call: TRBV4-3; clone_size: .; j_call: TRBJ2-7; d_call: .; cdr3_aa: CASSQGKGAGEQYF; cdr3_nt: TGCGCCAGCAGCCAAGGGAAGGGTGCCGGCGAGCAGTACTTC
v_call: TRBV4-3; clone_size: few; j_call: TRBJ2-7; d_call: .; cdr3_aa: CASSQELTPGVRLEDEQYF; cdr3_nt: TGCGCCAGCAGCCAAGAATTGACCCCCGGTGTGAGACTAGAGGACGAGCAGTACTTC
v_call: TRBV9; clone_size: few; j_call: TRBJ2-3; d_call: .; cdr3_aa: CASSVVNSGTDTQYF; cdr3_nt: TGTGCCAGCAGCGTAGTGAATAGCGGCACAGATACGCAGTATTTT
v_call: TRBV6-5; clone_size: few; j_call: TRBJ1-1; d_call: .; cdr3_aa: CASSYGAQGGTEAFF; cdr3_nt: TGTGCCAGCAGTTACGGGGCACAAGGGGGGACTGAAGCTTTCTTT
v_call: TRBV24-1; clone_size: .; j_call: TRBJ1-5; d_call: TRBD1; cdr3_aa: CATSDLGRTGLEWNQPQHF; cdr3_nt: TGTGCCACCAGTGATTTGGGTCGGACAGGGCTGGAGTGGAATCAGCCCCAGCATTTT
v_call: TRBV20-1; clone_size: .; j_call: TRBJ1-1; d_call: .; cdr3_aa: CSARDTGPHTEAFF; cdr3_nt: TGCAGTGCTAGAGATACAGGGCCCCACACTGAAGCTTTCTTT
v_call: TRBV20-1; clone_size: few; j_call: TRBJ2-7; d_call: .; cdr3_aa: CSASGLRTDEQYF; cdr3_nt: TGCAGTGCTAGTGGACTCAGAACGGACGAGCAGTACTTC
v_call: TRBV11-2; clone_size: .; j_call: TRBJ2-3; d_call: TRBD2; cdr3_aa: CASSSHGTSNWYF; cdr3_nt: TGTGCCAGCAGCTCTCATGGGACTAGCAATTGGTATTTT
v_call: TRBV5-1; clone_size: .; j_call: TRBJ2-7; d_call: .; cdr3_aa: CASSLALGRSYEQYF; cdr3_nt: TGCGCCAGCAGCTTGGCTCTTGGGAGGTCCTACGAGCAGTACTTC
v_call: TRBV7-2; clone_size: .; j_call: TRBJ2-4; d_call: .; cdr3_aa: CASSLEQIQYF; cdr3_nt: TGTGCCAGCAGCTTAGAGCAGATACAGTACTTC